This record covers a single TCR beta chain. This entry comes from a study of blood T cell repertoires in COVID-19. Some clones are missing from TCRdb's copy, which holds only in-frame ones; the method was immunoSEQ multiplex PCR. Counted here are 150,000 to 250,000 clones, 94% occurring once; the ten biggest clones make up 0.6% to 0.9%. The CDR3 sequence is 15 residues long. Germline V gene lookup returns CDR1 MNHEY and CDR2 SVGAGI. V shed 6 bases, J shed 5 bases, and the junction held 9 bases outside the gene matches. The V and J genes are TRBV6-5 and TRBJ1-4; 7 bases align to TRBD1. Material for sequencing was peripheral blood. The sequence derives from a man aged 25 to 40 with COVID-19, enrolled during active disease. The CDR3 region is CASRLRQGHNEKLFF. CDR3 in DNA: TGTGCCAGCAGACTCAGACAGGGCCACAATGAAAAACTGTTTTTT.